This T cell receptor (beta chain) was profiled in a study of molecular identifiers for immune sequencing clone quantification. Germline trimming cut 3 bases from V and 3 bases from J; bases unmatched to any gene: 8. The germline V gene encodes CDR1 MNHEY and CDR2 SMNVEV (reference sequence). The CDR3 sequence is 16 residues long. When naive CD8 T cells were sorted, they were gated as CD8+CD4-CCR7+CD45RA+. This clonotype was seen more than once but under ten times. MiXCR was run by TCRdb on the PCR reads, yielding one entry per CDR3 protein. The data hold a few hundred thousand distinct CDR3 sequences, with 24% observed a single time.

This sequence joins TRBV27 and TRBJ2-3; 8 bases fit TRBD2. This clonotype originated in a human donor in good health. Some libraries in this study had Jurkat cell RNA spiked in. The specimen sequenced was naive CD8+ T cells from blood, with Jurkat cell RNA spiked in. Subset reported: FACS-sorted CD8+CD4-CCR7+CD45RA+ naive T cells. CDR3 amino acids: CASSFLGTRFTDTQYF. CDR3 DNA sequence: TGTGCCAGCAGTTTTCTGGGGACTAGGTTTACAGATACGCAGTATTTT.